Following are 17 T cell receptor beta chains from one sample sequenced in a study of shared clonotypes between healthy human individuals (dated by TCRdb to about 2020). The protocol used for the library was the immunoSEQ multiplex PCR assay. Not all clones reach the TCRdb copy of this immuneACCESS table, which keeps in-frame sequences only. Checked studies attribute under half of the gap to unresolved V genes and leave the rest unexplained. Recorded for this sample are hundreds of thousands of clones; approximately 92% of them occurred a single time. More than 20% of the sample rests with the top ten. CD8 naive samples were CD45RO-negative cells positively selected for CCR7, giving a CD45RA+CCR7+ population that excluded TemRA cells. The sequencing sample was made of naive CD8+ T cells sorted from blood. The cell subset or site label corresponds to: CD45RA+CCR7+. Receptors originate from a man younger than 45 in good health.

The rearrangement joins TRBV30 to TRBJ1-1; weak D call: TRBD1 (5 bases). Germline CDR1 is GTSNPN and CDR2 is SVGIG (reference sequence). The CDR3 loop spans 12 amino acids. V was pared by 8 bases and J by 0 bases, with 10 bases between. The CDR3 loop is CARGGMNTEAFF. CDR3 nucleotide sequence: TGTGCCAGGGGCGGGATGAACACTGAAGCTTTCTTT.

The rearrangement joins TRBV18 to TRBJ2-7, with TRBD1 as a possible D gene (6 bases). The CDR3 has 15 residues. Germline lookup yields CDR1 KGHSH and CDR2 LQKENI. Between the trimmed V and J ends, which lost 2 bases and 9 bases, there was a span of 20 bases. CDR3 in amino acids: CASSPGTGQLLGQYF. The CDR3 bases are TGTGCCAGCTCACCAGGTACAGGACAGCTTTTGGGGCAGTACTTC.

CDR3 bases: TGCGCCAGCAGCCAAGATCGGCTAGCGGGGGGTCAAGAGACCCAGTACTTC. Its protein is CASSQDRLAGGQETQYF. The genes are TRBV4-1 and TRBJ2-5, with 11 positions matching TRBD2. The CDR3 runs to 17 residues. Per the germline V gene, CDR1 is MGHRA and CDR2 is YSYEKL. Losses at the gene ends were 0 bases for V and 2 bases for J; bases not matched to a gene: 5.

The sample holds one count of this clone. The chain employs TRBV14 and TRBJ2-1; D not resolved. From germline, CDR1 is SGHDN and CDR2 FVKESK. Trimming took 4 bases from V and 0 from J, leaving 13 bases between them. The CDR3 spans 16 residues. This chain's CDR3 is CASSPGRLPSYNEQFF. In DNA form, the CDR3 reads TGTGCCAGCAGCCCTGGACGTTTACCCTCCTACAATGAGCAGTTCTTC.

The chain combines TRBV4-1 with TRBJ2-7; D unresolved. CDR1 MGHRA and CDR2 YSYEKL come from the germline V gene. Trimming removed 0 bases at V and 6 bases at J, with 9 bases between. The CDR3 length is 13 residues. The chain's CDR3 is CASSQDWGIEQYF. The CDR3 DNA is TGCGCCAGCAGCCAAGATTGGGGAATCGAGCAGTACTTC.

V and J are TRBV7-6 and TRBJ2-5, with 14 bases fitting TRBD2. CDR3 length equals 20 residues. V gave up 5 bases and J gave up 3 bases; unmatched junction bases: 17. Germline CDR1 is SGHVS and CDR2 is FNYEAQ. The CDR3 DNA reads as TGTGCCAGCAGCGTACAAATAGGACTAGCGGGAGGTTTTCCCGAAGAGACCCAGTACTTC. Encoded protein: CASSVQIGLAGGFPEETQYF. Full variable domain (rest looked up from reference TRBV7-6 and TRBJ2-5): GAGVSQSPRYKVTKRGQDVALRCDPISGHVSLYWYRQALGQGPEFLTYFNYEAQQDKSGLPNDRFSAERPEGSISTLTIQRTEQRDSAMYRCASSVQIGLAGGFPEETQYFGPGTRLLVL.

J is TRBJ2-5 and V is TRBV10-1, with TRBD2 identical over 11 bases. Unmatched junction bases numbered 4, after V lost 4 bases and J lost 0 bases. In germline, CDR1 is WNHNN, CDR2 SYGVQD (reference sequence). The CDR3 spans 16 residues. The CDR3 loop reads CASSGGGLADQETQYF. The CDR3 nucleotides read TGCGCCAGCAGTGGAGGGGGACTAGCGGACCAAGAGACCCAGTACTTC.

The chain joins TRBV7-9 to TRBJ2-7; 10 nucleotides agree with TRBD2. The trim removed 3 bases at V and 0 bases at J, leaving 8 bases unmatched. The germline V gene has CDR1 SEHNR and CDR2 FQNEAQ (reference sequence). The CDR3 runs 17 residues. The CDR3 loop is CASSLSSGSSISYEQYF. CDR3 DNA sequence: TGTGCCAGCAGCTTGTCTAGCGGGAGTTCTATCTCCTACGAGCAGTACTTC.

J is TRBJ2-3 and V is TRBV2; TRBD2 agrees at 7 bases. Germline-derived CDR1 and CDR2 are SNHLY and FYNNEI. This CDR3 is 16 amino acids long. J gave up 0 bases and V 8 bases, and 11 bases lay outside the gene matches. CDR3 sequence reads: CASERTSSESTDTQYF. The CDR3 DNA sequence: TGTGCCAGCGAAAGGACTAGTTCGGAAAGCACAGATACGCAGTATTTT.

The genes are TRBV7-9 and TRBJ1-4; a weak D match, TRBD1 (5 bases). V lost 4 bases to trimming and J lost 2 bases, with 14 bases between them. The CDR3 extends over 16 amino acids. In germline, CDR1 is SEHNR, CDR2 FQNEAQ (reference sequence). CDR3 coding DNA: TGTGCCAGCAGCTCCCGAACCCAGGGTACTAATGAAAAACTGTTTTTT. Amino acid sequence: CASSSRTQGTNEKLFF.

The rearrangement joins TRBV7-2 to TRBJ2-2; 14 bases fit TRBD2. After removal of 5 bases from V and 9 bases from J, the junction contained 5 bases not matched to a gene. Germline V gene lookup returns CDR1 SGHTA and CDR2 FQGNSA. This CDR3 contains 15 residues. The CDR3 bases are TGTGCCAGCAGCCCGGGGACTAGCGGGAGTTGGGAGCTGTTTTTT. It codes for CASSPGTSGSWELFF.

The chain couples TRBV28 to TRBJ2-3, with 14 bases identical to TRBD2. The length of the CDR3 is 18 residues. Unmatched junction bases numbered 12, after V lost 2 bases and J lost 8 bases. Germline-derived CDR1 and CDR2 are MDHEN and SYDVKM. The CDR3 loop is CASSLKRRLAGGPGTQYF. In DNA, the CDR3 is TGTGCCAGCAGTTTAAAGCGCCGACTAGCGGGAGGGCCCGGTACGCAGTATTTT. Complete variable domain (other parts from reference TRBV28 and TRBJ2-3): DVKVTQSSRYLVKRTGEKVFLECVQDMDHENMFWYRQDPGLGLRLIYFSYDVKMKEKGDIPEGYSVSREKKERFSLILESASTNQTSMYLCASSLKRRLAGGPGTQYFGPGTRLTVL.

This chain connects TRBV28 to TRBJ2-2, with 9 bases that match TRBD1. This CDR3 spans 16 amino acids. Germline values: CDR1 MDHEN, CDR2 SYDVKM. The ends lost 5 bases at V and 5 bases at J; junction bases unmatched: 9. The CDR3 region is CASSPYPTGGTGELFF. Here the CDR3 DNA reads TGTGCCAGCAGTCCATACCCGACAGGGGGTACCGGGGAGCTGTTTTTT.

This chain joins TRBV5-1 and TRBJ2-3; 14 nucleotides align to TRBD2. Germline V gene lookup returns CDR1 SGHRS and CDR2 YFSETQ. This CDR3 region has 24 residues. The junction had 27 bases not matched to a gene; V was cut back by 4 bases and J by 2 bases. Written as DNA, the CDR3 is TGCGCCAGCAGCCAGGACCGAGGACTAGCGGGAGGATATGTGGAGCGGTTTTACACAGATACGCAGTATTTT. It specifies CASSQDRGLAGGYVERFYTDTQYF.

The chain employs TRBV4-3 and TRBJ2-5, with D tentatively TRBD2 (6 bases). The CDR3 is 14 residues long. Per germline, CDR1 LGHNA and CDR2 YSLEER. Trimming shortened V by 5 bases and J by 4 bases, and 14 bases separated the two germline ends. CDR3 sequence reads: CASSGPSGVETQYF. The CDR3 DNA reads as TGCGCCAGCAGCGGCCCTTCGGGGGTAGAGACCCAGTACTTC.

The chain carries TRBV28 and TRBJ2-7; 7 nucleotides line up with TRBD1. The length of the CDR3 is 14 residues. With 4 bases clipped from V and 5 bases from J, the junction kept 8 bases outside the gene matches. Per germline, CDR1 MDHEN and CDR2 SYDVKM. The CDR3 region is CASSSEDRAHEQYF. The CDR3 coding sequence is TGTGCCAGCAGTTCTGAAGACAGGGCCCACGAGCAGTACTTC.

CDR3: CASTPARGLNQPQHF. CDR3 coding DNA: TGTGCCAGCACCCCGGCACGGGGTCTCAATCAGCCCCAGCATTTT. The V gene is TRBV7-8, the J gene TRBJ1-5; no definite D call. Germline-derived CDR1 and CDR2 are SGHVS and FQNEAQ. CDR3 length: 15 amino acids. Trimming stripped 7 bases from V and 3 bases from J, with 16 bases between.